This T cell receptor beta chain was found in a study of OX40 agonist ivuxolimab in advanced cancers. Study background: The dose-escalation cohort had hepatocellular carcinoma, melanoma, renal cell or head and neck cancer. A male proportion of over 70% was recorded, with mean age approximately 64 years and range about 23 to 80. Study conclusions and caveats: Both CD4+ and CD8+ T cell populations in blood had undergone clonal expansion by week 6 at 0.1 to 3.0 mg/kg. Researchers did not determine the expanded peripheral T cells' antigen specificity.

Points on this clone: No antigen is known for it.

The repertoire was sequenced with immunoSEQ multiplex PCR; TCRdb's copy has only in-frame clones and lacks some. This table has over 55,000 clones, 70% to 85% appearing once. The receptor comes from an adult with an advanced solid tumor such as melanoma, head and neck, liver or kidney cancer. The specimen was CD4+ or CD8+ T cells sorted from blood, collected in a trial of the OX40 agonist ivuxolimab.

The CDR3 DNA is TGTGCCAGCAGTGTTCTGGGGACAGGGGGCACAGATACGCAGTATTTT. Its protein product is CASSVLGTGGTDTQYF. The gene calls are TRBV2 and TRBJ2-3, with 10 bases that match TRBD1. V gave up 4 bases and J gave up 1 base; unmatched junction bases: 5. Germline lookup yields CDR1 SNHLY and CDR2 FYNNEI. The CDR3 sequence is 16 residues long.